These 27 T cell receptor beta chains originate from one sample sequenced in a study of cytomegalovirus exposure and HLA in healthy donors. Measured with immunoSEQ multiplex PCR; TCRdb has only the in-frame clones, and not every one. The sample shows about 360,000 clones, roughly 85% of them seen only once. Sequenced input: PBMCs. All receptors come from a woman aged 18-29 years in good health and CMV-seronegative.

The chain uses TRBV28 and TRBJ2-7, with 9 positions matching TRBD1. The CDR3 runs to 14 residues. V gave up 4 bases and J gave up 2 bases; unmatched junction bases: 3. Germline CDR1 MDHEN, CDR2 SYDVKM. CDR3 nucleotides: TGTGCCAGCAGTTCCACAGGGGGCCCCTACGAGCAGTACTTC. Its translation is CASSSTGGPYEQYF.

The chain recombines TRBV28 with TRBJ1-5, with 7 bases identical to TRBD1. V was pared by 5 bases and J by 4 bases, with 8 bases of the junction left unmatched. Germline V gene lookup returns CDR1 MDHEN and CDR2 SYDVKM. The CDR3 has 15 amino acids. CDR3 nucleotide sequence: TGTGCCAGCAGTCCAGACAGGGAATTAAATCAGCCCCAGCATTTT. It is translated as CASSPDRELNQPQHF. The variable domain in full, completed from reference TRBV28 and TRBJ1-5, reads DVKVTQSSRYLVKRTGEKVFLECVQDMDHENMFWYRQDPGLGLRLIYFSYDVKMKEKGDIPEGYSVSREKKERFSLILESASTNQTSMYLCASSPDRELNQPQHFGDGTRLSIL.

V and J are TRBV14 and TRBJ1-1; a weak D match, TRBD1 (5 bases). The germline V gene has CDR1 SGHDN and CDR2 FVKESK. The CDR3 covers 13 residues. V lost 4 bases to trimming and J lost 4 bases, with 10 bases between them. The CDR3 region is CASSLGGATEAFF. The CDR3 DNA is TGTGCCAGCAGCCTCGGCGGGGCCACTGAAGCTTTCTTT.

The gene calls are TRBV28 and TRBJ2-1, with 9 bases identical to TRBD1. In germline, CDR1 is MDHEN, CDR2 SYDVKM. The CDR3 contains 15 residues. The V and J ends lost 7 bases and 3 bases, in that order; junction bases with no gene match: 7. The CDR3 DNA reads as TGTGCCAGCACCCTCCCGGGACAGGGCTACAATGAGCAGTTCTTC. It yields the protein CASTLPGQGYNEQFF.

The chain is built from TRBV15 and TRBJ2-3; the match to TRBD2 covers 10 bases. The V segment lost 3 bases and the J segment 5 bases; nucleotides outside the gene matches: 8. CDR1 is LNHNV, CDR2 YYDKDF, per germline (reference sequence). The CDR3 loop spans 16 amino acids. The CDR3 region has the DNA TGTGCCACCAGCAGGGGACTAGCGCCAAGGGGAGATACGCAGTATTTT. Its translation: CATSRGLAPRGDTQYF. The full variable domain, with the rest looked up from reference TRBV15 and TRBJ2-3, is DAMVIQNPRYQVTQFGKPVTLSCSQTLNHNVMYWYQQKSSQAPKLLFHYYDKDFNNEADTPDNFQSRRPNTSFCFLDIRSPGLGDTAMYLCATSRGLAPRGDTQYFGPGTRLTVL.

This clone was seen once. The rearrangement uses TRBV10-2 and TRBJ2-1; 11 bases agree with TRBD1. Germline loops: CDR1 WSHSY, CDR2 SAAADI. CDR3 length: 13 residues. V was clipped by 6 bases and J by 8 bases; unmatched bases: 3. The CDR3 protein is CASSLGQGDEQFF. CDR3 DNA: TGCGCCAGCAGCCTGGGACAGGGGGATGAGCAGTTCTTC.

The gene calls are TRBV19 and TRBJ1-1; 11 bases line up with TRBD1. The CDR3 runs 16 residues. Germline CDR1 LNHDA, CDR2 SQIVND (reference sequence). J gave up 1 base and V 4 bases, and 5 bases lay outside the gene matches. CDR3 bases: TGTGCCAGTAGTACTAGGACAGGGGGCGCGAACACTGAAGCTTTCTTT. Protein: CASSTRTGGANTEAFF.

The chain links TRBV9 to TRBJ2-1, with 7 nucleotides matching TRBD2. The CDR3 has 15 residues. The germline V gene has CDR1 SGDLS and CDR2 YYNGEE. V lost 3 bases and J lost 9; bases outside the gene matches: 12. The CDR3 protein is CASSEGWEGLGEQFF. The DNA for the CDR3 is TGTGCCAGCAGCGAGGGGTGGGAGGGCCTCGGTGAGCAGTTCTTC.

V gene TRBV5-6 combines with J gene TRBJ2-5, with 9 nucleotides matching TRBD2. Germline V CDR1 and CDR2: SGHDT, YYEEEE. The CDR3 runs 16 residues. With V trimmed by 2 bases and J by 1 base, 6 bases remained unmatched. The chain's CDR3 is CASSFGSGGFQETQYF. The CDR3 coding sequence is TGTGCCAGCAGCTTCGGTAGCGGGGGTTTCCAAGAGACCCAGTACTTC. The full variable domain, in which reference TRBV5-6 and TRBJ2-5 provide the parts outside the CDR3, is DAGVTQSPTHLIKTRGQQVTLRCSPKSGHDTVSWYQQALGQGPQFIFQYYEEEERQRGNFPDRFSGHQFPNYSSELNVNALLLGDSALYLCASSFGSGGFQETQYFGPGTRLLVL.

The CDR3 region is CAIRLAGETGELFF. CDR3 DNA sequence: TGTGCCATCCGGCTAGCGGGAGAGACCGGGGAGCTGTTTTTT. The chain is built from TRBV6-5 and TRBJ2-2; 10 bases map to TRBD2. Germline-derived CDR1 and CDR2 are MNHEY and SVGAGI. J gave up 5 bases and V 10 bases, and 7 bases lay outside the gene matches. The CDR3 runs to 14 residues.

The CDR3 DNA sequence: TGTGCCAGCAGCTCGAAGGGGTTCGCCTATGGCTACACCTTC. Its translation is CASSSKGFAYGYTF. V gene TRBV14 combines with J gene TRBJ1-2; tentatively, D is TRBD1 (5 bases). The V gene's germline CDR1 is SGHDN and CDR2 FVKESK. This CDR3 is built from 14 residues. The V and J ends lost 5 bases and 4 bases respectively, with 14 bases between them.

This rearrangement joins TRBV6-5 to TRBJ2-1; tentatively, D is TRBD1 (6 bases). The CDR3 has 16 amino acids. Germline CDR1 is MNHEY and CDR2 is SVGAGI. The ends were cut back, 1 base at V and 4 bases at J, with 14 bases in the middle. The CDR3 DNA reads as TGTGCCAGCAGTTACTGGGTCAGGGGAACATACAATGAGCAGTTCTTC. Translation: CASSYWVRGTYNEQFF.

This clone showed up just a few times. J is TRBJ2-4 and V is TRBV7-8; maybe TRBD2 (6 bases). The V end was cut by 5 bases, the J end by 9 bases, with 11 bases between. Germline assignment: CDR1 SGHVS and CDR2 FQNEAQ. The CDR3 runs to 12 residues. The CDR3 here is CASSRERIIQYF. The CDR3 DNA sequence: TGTGCCAGCAGCCGGGAGCGGATCATTCAGTACTTC. Looking up the rest from reference TRBV7-8 and TRBJ2-4 gives the full variable domain: GAGVSQSPRYKVAKRGQDVALRCDPISGHVSLFWYQQALGQGPEFLTYFQNEAQLDKSGLPSDRFFAERPEGSVSTLKIQRTQQEDSAVYLCASSRERIIQYFGAGTRLSVL.

This chain connects TRBV7-9 to TRBJ2-5, with 7 bases that match TRBD2. After removal of 5 bases from V and 3 bases from J, the junction contained 9 bases not matched to a gene. The CDR3 totals 15 residues. Per the germline V gene, CDR1 is SEHNR and CDR2 is FQNEAQ (reference sequence). CDR3 sequence (DNA): TGTGCCAGCAGCCTGAGTCTGGGGACTAAAGAGACCCAGTACTTC. It translates to CASSLSLGTKETQYF.

This chain connects TRBV7-8 to TRBJ2-1, with 7 bases fitting TRBD2. This CDR3 has 14 residues. Germline-derived CDR1 and CDR2 are SGHVS and FQNEAQ. The V gene end was trimmed by 1 base and the J gene end by 8 bases; junction bases not matched to a gene: 5. The CDR3 protein is CASSLERGPHEQFF. DNA of the CDR3: TGTGCCAGCAGCTTAGAGCGGGGCCCCCATGAGCAGTTCTTC.

This chain links TRBV18 with TRBJ1-1; the match to TRBD1 covers 7 bases. The CDR3 contains 12 residues. CDR1 is KGHSH, CDR2 LQKENI, per germline. The J segment lost 6 bases and the V segment lost 4 bases, leaving 2 bases of the junction unmatched. CDR3 loop: CASSLGTAEAFF. The CDR3 DNA reads TGTGCCAGCTCACTAGGGACAGCTGAAGCTTTCTTT.

CDR3 coding DNA: TGTGCCAGCAGTTCCCCGGGGACAGGGAACGGGGAGCTGTTTTTT. This translates into CASSSPGTGNGELFF. The V call is TRBV27, the J call TRBJ2-2; TRBD1 aligns across 9 bases. Trimming at V came to 4 bases and at J to 7 bases, leaving 7 bases not matched to a gene. The CDR3 runs 15 residues. Germline CDR1 MNHEY, CDR2 SMNVEV (reference sequence).

This clone has just a few counts. The chain recombines TRBV5-4 with TRBJ2-1; weak D call: TRBD2 (5 bases). V was cut by 6 bases and J by 7 bases, with 17 bases left in between. Germline V gene lookup returns CDR1 SGHNT and CDR2 YYREEE (reference sequence). The CDR3 is made up of 14 amino acids. CDR3: CASNRPNRRNEQFF. The CDR3 bases are TGTGCCAGCAACCGACCCAATCGGAGGAATGAGCAGTTCTTC.

Here the CDR3 DNA reads TGCCGCGCCGGGGGGGGGCCAAGCGAAGGGGACCCCTACGAGCAGTACTTC. It specifies CRAGGGPSEGDPYEQYF. The V and J genes are TRBV29-1 and TRBJ2-7, with 8 bases that match TRBD2. The germline V gene encodes CDR1 SQVTM and CDR2 ANQGSEA. CDR3 length: 17 residues.

The chain joins TRBV6-1 to TRBJ1-5; D is perhaps TRBD1 (6 bases). The germline gives CDR1 MNHNS, CDR2 SASEGT. CDR3 length: 17 amino acids. V gave up 3 bases and J gave up 3 bases, with 18 bases separating them. CDR3 region: CASSDVFRGRDNQPQHF. Written as DNA, the CDR3 is TGTGCCAGCAGTGATGTATTCAGGGGAAGGGACAATCAGCCCCAGCATTTT.

As DNA, the CDR3 is TGTGCCAGCACCCCTCGAGGGACTAGCGGGAGGAATGAGCAGTTCTTC. Encoded protein: CASTPRGTSGRNEQFF. This sequence joins TRBV5-4 and TRBJ2-1; 15 nucleotides agree with TRBD2. The germline gives CDR1 SGHNT, CDR2 YYREEE (reference sequence). V lost 6 bases to trimming and J lost 7 bases; unmatched junction nucleotides: 8. The CDR3 is 16 residues long.

The chain carries TRBV18 and TRBJ1-5; 7 nucleotides line up with TRBD1. V lost 3 bases, J lost 6 bases, and 5 bases stayed unmatched. This CDR3 is built from 14 residues. Germline CDR1 reads KGHSH; CDR2 reads LQKENI. DNA of the CDR3: TGTGCCAGCTCACCTACAGGGGAGGTTCAGCCCCAGCATTTT. Translation: CASSPTGEVQPQHF.

This rearrangement joins TRBV15 to TRBJ1-4; no clear D gene. CDR3 length equals 14 residues. Per the germline V gene, CDR1 is LNHNV and CDR2 is YYDKDF (reference sequence). V dropped 3 bases and J dropped 4 bases, with 9 bases sitting between them. The CDR3 DNA is TGTGCCACCAGCAGCCTTTACGGTAATGAAAAACTGTTTTTT. This codes for CATSSLYGNEKLFF.

This clone was picked up one time. This chain joins TRBV29-1 and TRBJ2-7; possibly TRBD2 for D (5 bases). V lost 6 bases and J lost 0, with 9 bases in between. This CDR3 spans 12 amino acids. Germline V CDR1 and CDR2: SQVTM, ANQGSEA. The CDR3 bases are TGCAGCGTGAGCGGTTACTCCTACGAGCAGTACTTC. As protein: CSVSGYSYEQYF.

This sequence joins TRBV10-2 and TRBJ1-4; 8 nucleotides line up with TRBD1. The J segment lost 8 bases and the V segment lost 2 bases, leaving 4 bases of the junction unmatched. The CDR3 covers 14 residues. CDR1 is WSHSY and CDR2 is SAAADI in the germline V gene. Here the CDR3 DNA reads TGCGCCAGCAGTGAGACAGGGGGGAACGAAAAACTGTTTTTT. This codes for CASSETGGNEKLFF.

The chain couples TRBV4-2 to TRBJ2-7; unclear D gene. The V and J ends lost 0 bases and 3 bases respectively, with 12 bases between them. CDR1 and CDR2 from the germline V gene are LGHNA and YNFKEQ. The CDR3 runs to 15 residues. CDR3 amino acids: CASSQEVRLDYEQYF. CDR3 in DNA: TGTGCCAGCAGCCAAGAGGTCAGGTTAGACTACGAGCAGTACTTC.

The rearrangement uses TRBV2 and TRBJ2-1; 9 nucleotides agree with TRBD2. Germline V lookup: CDR1 SNHLY, CDR2 FYNNEI. Losses at the gene ends were 4 bases for V and 0 bases for J; bases not matched to a gene: 7. This CDR3 contains 17 residues. CDR3 sequence: CASSGGAGGSSYNEQFF. CDR3 nucleotides: TGTGCCAGCAGTGGGGGAGCGGGAGGCAGCTCCTACAATGAGCAGTTCTTC.